This TCR beta chain was captured by sequencing in a study of T cell clones after liver transplantation. For the study at large: Post-transplant blood was tracked for graft-donor-reactive T cell clones identified in a pre-transplant mixed lymphocyte reaction.

Clones were sequenced by immunoSEQ multiplex PCR, and TCRdb holds only the in-frame ones, with some missing. The sample holds 50,000 or so clones, about 67% seen once. The CDR3 runs to 14 residues. Unmatched junction bases numbered 1, after V lost 4 bases and J lost 0 bases. Germline CDR1 is SGHTA and CDR2 is FQGNSA. The source was CD4+ T cells from blood, collected approximately 52 months after liver transplant. This clonotype originated in a human patient who received a liver transplant. T cells may partly derive from the graft donor. The chain uses TRBV7-2 and TRBJ1-1; 8 bases fit TRBD1. The CDR3 nucleotides read TGTGCCAGCAGCTGGGGACAGGTGAACACTGAAGCTTTCTTT. Protein sequence: CASSWGQVNTEAFF.